Presented here are 12 T cell receptor beta chains from one specimen sequenced in a study of T cells in Graves' hyperthyroidism and ophthalmopathy. It was RNA transcripts that yielded the amplified TCR beta CDR3 regions. HTBI primers were used for first-round RT-PCR of the TCR CDR3. TCRdb used MiXCR to reprocess the multiplex PCR reads, holding one entry per CDR3 protein. This table holds about 720,000 distinct CDR3 sequences, about 19% found once. Sequenced: blood. The receptors were gathered from a woman aged 45-60 years with Graves' hyperthyroidism that later progressed to Graves' ophthalmopathy.

This clonotype was seen more than once but under ten times. This chain joins TRBV9 and TRBJ2-7; 13 bases are a match to TRBD2. The CDR3 is 19 amino acids. Germline CDR1 is SGDLS and CDR2 is YYNGEE. Trimming removed 3 bases from V and 3 bases from J; junction bases left unmatched: 15. CDR3 nucleotide sequence: TGTGCCAGCAGCGAAAACCCGGGACTAGCGGGGATCGAAAGCTACGAGCAGTACTTC. Amino acid sequence: CASSENPGLAGIESYEQYF.

This clonotype has only a few counts. This chain uses TRBV7-2 with TRBJ1-4; D gene ambiguous. The V gene lost 0 bases and the J gene lost 7 bases, with 12 bases spanning the gap. The CDR3 sequence is 15 residues long. Germline assignment: CDR1 SGHTA and CDR2 FQGNSA. The CDR3: CASSLARRVGEKLFF. DNA of the CDR3: TGTGCCAGCAGCTTAGCGCGTAGGGTTGGTGAAAAACTGTTTTTT.

This clonotype came up many times. The CDR3: CASGYGGSSEAFF. CDR3 coding DNA: TGTGCCAGCGGATACGGGGGTAGTAGTGAAGCTTTCTTT. The gene calls are TRBV2 and TRBJ1-1, with D possibly being TRBD1 (5 bases). Trimming removed 8 bases from V and 7 bases from J, with 17 bases in between. This CDR3 region has 13 residues. Germline V gene data show CDR1 as SNHLY and CDR2 as FYNNEI.

This clonotype was seen repeatedly, ten times or more. The chain is built from TRBV7-3 and TRBJ2-3, with D maybe TRBD2 (6 bases). CDR3 length: 15 amino acids. V lost 4 bases and J lost 4, with 15 bases in between. The V gene's germline CDR1 is SGHTA and CDR2 FQGTGA. CDR3: CASSSGRRGADTQYF. The CDR3 DNA reads as TGTGCCAGCAGCTCGGGTAGGAGGGGCGCAGATACGCAGTATTTT.

The chain couples TRBV7-6 to TRBJ2-1, with a tentative D call TRBD1 (6 bases). Trimming took off 6 bases at V and 6 bases at J, with 18 bases between the two ends. Germline V gene sequence: CDR1 SGHVS, CDR2 FNYEAQ. CDR3 size: 15 residues. The CDR3 protein is CASRRDTNWGNEQFF. CDR3 DNA sequence: TGTGCCAGCAGGAGGGACACCAATTGGGGCAATGAGCAGTTCTTC.

The chain is built from TRBV2 and TRBJ2-2; 8 nucleotides align to TRBD1. The CDR3 runs 14 residues. CDR1 SNHLY and CDR2 FYNNEI come from the germline V gene. The ends lost 9 bases at V and 5 bases at J; junction bases unmatched: 8. The CDR3 sequence: CASMDRDGTGELFF. Written as DNA, the CDR3 is TGTGCCAGTATGGACAGGGACGGGACCGGGGAGCTGTTTTTT.

There are many counts of this clonotype. V is TRBV5-1 and J is TRBJ2-3; D is undetermined. V shed 1 base and J shed 0 bases, with 6 bases lying between them. The CDR3 is 14 residues long. CDR1 is SGHRS and CDR2 is YFSETQ in the germline V gene. This CDR3 is CASSLFLSTDTQYF. CDR3 in DNA: TGCGCCAGCAGCTTGTTCCTGAGCACAGATACGCAGTATTTT.

This clonotype showed up many times. J is TRBJ2-3 and V is TRBV3-1, with D possibly being TRBD1 (6 bases). V was trimmed by 1 base and J by 2 bases, leaving 13 bases between them. CDR1 is LGHDT, CDR2 YNNKEL, per germline (reference sequence). The CDR3 runs 16 residues. CDR3 sequence (DNA): TGTGCCAGCAGCCAAGGGGTCACAGGGCCCACAGATACGCAGTATTTT. It encodes CASSQGVTGPTDTQYF.

This clonotype was counted many times. The gene calls are TRBV20-1 and TRBJ2-3; 9 positions match TRBD2. The CDR3 covers 16 residues. J lost 2 bases, V lost 4 bases, and 10 bases had no gene match. CDR1 and CDR2 (germline): DFQATT, SNEGSKA (reference sequence). The CDR3 sequence: CSATPGLAGTTDTQYF. CDR3 coding DNA: TGCAGTGCTACCCCCGGGCTAGCGGGGACCACAGATACGCAGTATTTT.

This chain uses TRBV20-1 with TRBJ2-7; D uncertain. The CDR3 extends over 12 amino acids. The V gene's germline CDR1 is DFQATT and CDR2 SNEGSKA (reference sequence). The V gene lost 4 bases and the J gene lost 5 bases, with 12 bases spanning the gap. The CDR3 sequence is CSATRIGDEQYF. The CDR3 bases are TGCAGTGCTACCCGGATTGGCGACGAGCAGTACTTC.

This chain's CDR3 is CASSGRTERSYEQYF. The CDR3 region has the DNA TGTGCCAGCAGTGGCCGGACAGAACGCTCCTACGAGCAGTACTTC. The chain recombines TRBV25-1 with TRBJ2-7; maybe TRBD1 (6 bases). The CDR3 has 15 amino acids. Germline assignment: CDR1 MGHDK and CDR2 SYGVNS. The germline V and J ends were trimmed by 4 bases and 0 bases, with 13 bases remaining between them.

This clonotype was observed a few times. This chain links TRBV24-1 with TRBJ1-2; no firm D call. The CDR3 has 14 amino acids. The V and J ends lost 4 bases and 4 bases respectively, with 12 bases between them. CDR1 and CDR2 (germline): KGHDR, SFDVKD. CDR3 DNA: TGTGCCACCAGTGAAAACGGGCAGACCTATGGCTACACCTTC. This encodes CATSENGQTYGYTF.